This TCR beta chain was captured in a study of control samples from healthy donors and cancer patients. The length of the CDR3 is 16 residues. Trimming shortened V by 5 bases and J by 0 bases, and 14 bases separated the two germline ends. Germline CDR1 and CDR2: KGHSH and LQKENI. Profiled with immunoSEQ multiplex PCR; TCRdb holds only in-frame clones, not every one. The data hold approximately 160,000 clones, with about 91% observed a single time. The material sequenced was blood. This chain links TRBV18 with TRBJ2-1; D tentatively fits TRBD1 or TRBD2 (5 bases each). This TCR was sampled from a woman aged 40 to 50 in good health. The CDR3 loop is CASSSTRQNSYNEQFF. Written as DNA, the CDR3 is TGTGCCAGCTCATCAACTAGACAGAACTCCTACAATGAGCAGTTCTTC.